Each of the 8 T cell receptor beta chains below was sequenced from the same sample in a study of cytomegalovirus exposure and HLA in healthy donors. The PCR used 60 Vbeta and 13 Jbeta primers. Using immunoSEQ multiplex PCR, the repertoire was profiled, and TCRdb retains in-frame clones only, with some absent. Of around 200,000 clones detected, 75% to 85% appear once; the ten largest clones hold 0.6% to 0.7%. What was sequenced was PBMCs. Every receptor here comes from a boy between 10 and 17 years old in good health and CMV-seronegative.

This chain's CDR3 is CASSQEPGVIARQNTGELFF. The CDR3 region has the DNA TGTGCCAGCAGCCAAGAACCGGGAGTGATCGCTCGCCAAAACACCGGGGAGCTGTTTTTT. The chain couples TRBV4-2 to TRBJ2-2, with D tentatively TRBD2 (6 bases). The CDR3 runs to 20 residues. The germline V gene has CDR1 LGHNA and CDR2 YNFKEQ. The V end lost 0 bases, the J end lost 2 bases, and 22 bases lay between the germline ends.

The CDR3 loop is CASSLGQSSYNEQFF. CDR3 bases: TGTGCCAGCAGCCTTGGACAGAGCTCCTACAATGAGCAGTTCTTC. This chain links TRBV5-4 with TRBJ2-1, with D possibly being TRBD1 (6 bases). V was clipped by 4 bases and J by 0 bases, with 11 bases between them. The length of the CDR3 is 15 residues. Germline V gives CDR1 SGHNT, CDR2 YYREEE (reference sequence).

J is TRBJ2-3 and V is TRBV19; 7 nucleotides align to TRBD2. Germline-derived CDR1 and CDR2 are LNHDA and SQIVND (reference sequence). The CDR3 totals 22 residues. Trimming took 0 bases from V and 0 from J; bases not matched to a gene: 21. The CDR3, as DNA: TGTGCCAGTAGTATAGATTTCACGAGCGACCCCTCTAGCGGTACTAGCACAGATACGCAGTATTTT. It encodes CASSIDFTSDPSSGTSTDTQYF.

J is TRBJ1-4 and V is TRBV10-3; TRBD1 agrees at 9 bases. Germline lookup yields CDR1 ENHRY and CDR2 SYGVKD. V was pared by 6 bases and J by 7 bases, with 9 bases of the junction left unmatched. The CDR3 has 15 residues. The CDR3 region has the DNA TGTGCCATCAGCGGGACAGGGAGATTAGGTGAAAAACTGTTTTTT. This codes for CAISGTGRLGEKLFF.

The chain recombines TRBV19 with TRBJ2-2; 9 bases fit TRBD2. Trimming cost V 4 bases and J 4 bases; bases outside gene matches: 22. Germline CDR1 and CDR2: LNHDA and SQIVND (reference sequence). The CDR3 spans 21 residues. CDR3 in amino acids: CASSSDPGPAGGIPFTGELFF. CDR3 bases: TGTGCCAGTAGTAGTGATCCGGGCCCAGCGGGAGGAATCCCTTTCACCGGGGAGCTGTTTTTT. Filled out from reference TRBV19 and TRBJ2-2, the complete variable domain reads DGGITQSPKYLFRKEGQNVTLSCEQNLNHDAMYWYRQDPGQGLRLIYYSQIVNDFQKGDIAEGYSVSREKKESFPLTVTSAQKNPTAFYLCASSSDPGPAGGIPFTGELFFGEGSRLTVL.

J is TRBJ1-1 and V is TRBV9, with D unclear. This CDR3 spans 16 amino acids. Germline lookup yields CDR1 SGDLS and CDR2 YYNGEE. Trimming left V 3 bases short and J 0 bases short, with 15 bases between. The CDR3 loop is CASSAAYSYMNTEAFF. CDR3 in DNA: TGTGCCAGCAGCGCTGCCTATAGCTACATGAACACTGAAGCTTTCTTT. Full variable domain (rest looked up from reference TRBV9 and TRBJ1-1): DSGVTQTPKHLITATGQRVTLRCSPRSGDLSVYWYQQSLDQGLQFLIQYYNGEERAKGNILERFSAQQFPDLHSELNLSSLELGDSALYFCASSAAYSYMNTEAFFGQGTRLTVV.

This clone was found a few times. V usage is TRBV11-2 and J usage is TRBJ2-3, with TRBD2 matching 8 bases. The CDR3 runs to 16 residues. CDR1 SGHAT and CDR2 FQNNGV come from the germline V gene. The ends lost 1 base at V and 7 bases at J; junction bases unmatched: 10. The CDR3: CASSLAGLAIPYTQYF. The CDR3 DNA sequence: TGTGCCAGCAGCTTAGCCGGACTAGCAATTCCTTATACGCAGTATTTT.

This chain links TRBV6-4 with TRBJ1-1; D is unclear. The V and J ends lost 2 bases and 1 base respectively, with 17 bases between them. In germline, CDR1 is MRHNA, CDR2 SNTAGT. The CDR3 sequence is 17 residues long. The CDR3 sequence is CASSDTGQRPKNTEAFF. The CDR3 DNA follows: TGTGCCAGCAGTGACACTGGGCAGAGACCTAAGAACACTGAAGCTTTCTTT.